Below, one TCR beta chain is given with its context. Per the authors' pipeline: From reference gene primer amplification, estimates of nucleated cell counts were derived. Libraries were prepared by immunoSEQ multiplex PCR; TCRdb keeps only in-frame clonotypes and omits some of them. V, J and clone size derive from that table, while D and trimming were established from the DNA sequence. The table shows under 250,000 clones, with 80% to 85% occurring only once. The data belong to a study of blood T cell repertoires in COVID-19. Sequencing was carried out using peripheral blood. This receptor was obtained from a man aged 35 to 55 with acute or convalescent COVID-19.

The CDR3 here is CASFRRQVAGNTIYF. Here the CDR3 DNA reads TGTGCCAGTTTCCGTCGGCAGGTGGCTGGAAACACCATATATTTT. The rearrangement uses TRBV19 and TRBJ1-3; D is ambiguous. This CDR3 has 15 residues. With 8 bases removed from V and 2 bases from J, the gap between germline ends came to 16 bases. Germline CDR1 is LNHDA and CDR2 is SQIVND (reference sequence).